This T cell receptor (beta chain) was sequenced in a study of cytotoxic CD8 clonotypes in ibrutinib-treated CLL. For the study at large: More than 9 relapsed/refractory, some 14 treatment-naive; roughly 18 IGHV unmutated. Outcomes included roughly 24 partial and 2 complete responses; after median roughly six years, roughly 15 stayed remitted and around 12 progressed. Study results and limitations: At the start, clonality exceeded age-matched healthy donors and followed circulating CD8+ T-cell counts.

The data were produced by immunoSEQ multiplex PCR, yet TCRdb's version contains in-frame clones alone and is incomplete. Of approximately 330,000 clones listed, around four fifths were seen once; the top ten hold over 6.5%. In regard to this clone: Its antigen is still unknown.

PBMCs were cryopreserved, and roughly 2 micrograms of genomic DNA from them went into TCR beta libraries. This sequence originates from a human donor with chronic lymphocytic leukemia. This specimen was PBMCs, taken before ibrutinib treatment.

CDR3 sequence reads: CATSRTSYEQYF. As DNA, the CDR3 is TGTGCCACCAGCAGAACCTCCTACGAGCAGTACTTC. The chain employs TRBV15 and TRBJ2-7; no definite D call. Trimming left V 2 bases short and J 0 bases short, with 2 bases between. The CDR3 is 12 residues long. Germline CDR1 reads LNHNV; CDR2 reads YYDKDF (reference sequence). Full variable domain (outside the CDR3, taken from reference TRBV15 and TRBJ2-7): DAMVIQNPRYQVTQFGKPVTLSCSQTLNHNVMYWYQQKSSQAPKLLFHYYDKDFNNEADTPDNFQSRRPNTSFCFLDIRSPGLGDTAMYLCATSRTSYEQYFGPGTRLTVT.